Listed here are 16 T cell receptor beta chains from one sample, sequenced in a study of cytomegalovirus exposure and HLA in healthy donors. Use of 60 Vbeta and 13 Jbeta primers characterized the PCR. Using immunoSEQ multiplex PCR, the repertoire was profiled, and TCRdb retains in-frame clones only, with some absent. The sample carries around 220,000 clones, around three quarters recorded once. Sequenced: PBMCs. The source of these receptors is a man aged 40-49 years in good health and CMV-seronegative.

The genes are TRBV19 and TRBJ2-1; perhaps TRBD1 as D (7 bases). Germline V lookup: CDR1 LNHDA, CDR2 SQIVND (reference sequence). The CDR3 extends over 15 amino acids. V was pared by 5 bases and J by 2 bases, with 13 bases between. Written as DNA, the CDR3 is TGTGCCAGTAGTCGGGGGACAGACGCCTACAATGAGCAGTTCTTC. This translates into CASSRGTDAYNEQFF.

Written as DNA, the CDR3 is TGTGCCAGCTCAAGACGGACAGGGATTTACGAGCAGTACTTC. This gives the protein CASSRRTGIYEQYF. The rearrangement uses TRBV18 and TRBJ2-7; TRBD1 agrees at 8 bases. CDR1 and CDR2 (germline): KGHSH, LQKENI. J was trimmed by 4 bases and V by 5 bases; bases with no gene match: 7. The CDR3 is 14 amino acids.

The V gene is TRBV2, the J gene TRBJ2-7, with 7 bases fitting TRBD2. The V gene end was trimmed by 10 bases and the J gene end by 5 bases; junction bases not matched to a gene: 8. CDR1 is SNHLY, CDR2 FYNNEI, per germline. The CDR3 consists of 12 residues. Here the CDR3 DNA reads TGTGCCACGACCCCGGGAGGTGACGAGCAGTACTTC. Translation gives CATTPGGDEQYF.

This sequence joins TRBV5-1 and TRBJ2-1; 7 bases align to TRBD2. The germline gives CDR1 SGHRS, CDR2 YFSETQ. This CDR3 region has 14 residues. Unmatched junction bases numbered 8, after V lost 4 bases and J lost 7 bases. In DNA form, the CDR3 reads TGCGCCAGCAGCCCCCGGGGAGGGCCAAATGAGCAGTTCTTC. Encoded protein: CASSPRGGPNEQFF.

J is TRBJ1-2 and V is TRBV9; D is uncertain. Trimming took off 0 bases at V and 2 bases at J, with 5 bases between the two ends. Germline lookup yields CDR1 SGDLS and CDR2 YYNGEE. The length of the CDR3 is 13 residues. The CDR3: CASSVDWNYGYTF. CDR3 bases: TGTGCCAGCAGCGTAGACTGGAACTATGGCTACACCTTC.

The table lists this clone with a few counts. V gene TRBV5-6 combines with J gene TRBJ2-7, with 7 bases aligning to TRBD1. Germline V gene sequence: CDR1 SGHDT, CDR2 YYEEEE. J was trimmed by 3 bases and V by 6 bases; bases with no gene match: 12. CDR3 length equals 15 residues. CDR3 sequence: CASTSPGTVLYEQYF. The CDR3, as DNA: TGTGCCAGCACCTCCCCCGGGACAGTGCTCTACGAGCAGTACTTC. Supplemented by reference TRBV5-6 and TRBJ2-7, the full variable domain reads DAGVTQSPTHLIKTRGQQVTLRCSPKSGHDTVSWYQQALGQGPQFIFQYYEEEERQRGNFPDRFSGHQFPNYSSELNVNALLLGDSALYLCASTSPGTVLYEQYFGPGTRLTVT.

This rearrangement joins TRBV7-9 to TRBJ1-3; 8 bases agree with TRBD1. Germline V lookup: CDR1 SEHNR, CDR2 FQNEAQ (reference sequence). V dropped 0 bases and J dropped 5; count of bases not matched to a gene: 6. CDR3 length equals 16 residues. The CDR3 loop is CASSLAQGASRNTIYF. CDR3 DNA sequence: TGTGCCAGCAGCTTAGCTCAGGGGGCCTCCCGAAACACCATATATTTT.

The V call is TRBV7-6, the J call TRBJ2-1, with 7 bases fitting TRBD2. CDR1 SGHVS and CDR2 FNYEAQ come from the germline V gene. The CDR3 covers 18 residues. The J segment lost 2 bases and the V segment lost 2 bases, leaving 12 bases of the junction unmatched. The CDR3 loop reads CASSLIDAGGSTYNEQFF. CDR3 coding DNA: TGTGCCAGCAGCTTAATTGATGCTGGCGGGAGTACCTACAATGAGCAGTTCTTC.

The chain couples TRBV18 to TRBJ2-1, with D perhaps matching TRBD1 (5 bases). From germline, CDR1 is KGHSH and CDR2 LQKENI. Trimming stripped 4 bases from V and 2 bases from J, with 12 bases between. The CDR3 totals 15 residues. CDR3 nucleotide sequence: TGTGCCAGCTCACGGCAGGGTATCCCCTACAATGAGCAGTTCTTC. Encoded protein: CASSRQGIPYNEQFF.

This sequence joins TRBV4-1 and TRBJ2-3; TRBD1 matches 7 bases. Germline CDR1 and CDR2: MGHRA and YSYEKL. This CDR3 spans 15 amino acids. The V and J ends lost 4 bases and 0 bases, in that order; junction bases with no gene match: 4. CDR3 nucleotide sequence: TGCGCCAGCAGCCCCCAGGGGGTAAGCACAGATACGCAGTATTTT. It codes for CASSPQGVSTDTQYF.

DNA of the CDR3: TGTGCCAGCAGCTTACTCGGTGGTTCTACCTACGAGCAGTACTTC. This encodes CASSLLGGSTYEQYF. This rearrangement joins TRBV7-9 to TRBJ2-7, with no clear D. V was pared by 2 bases and J by 2 bases, with 13 bases between. In germline, CDR1 is SEHNR, CDR2 FQNEAQ (reference sequence). This CDR3 comprises 15 residues. Drawing the rest from reference TRBV7-9 and TRBJ2-7, the complete variable domain is DTGVSQNPRHKITKRGQNVTFRCDPISEHNRLYWYRQTLGQGPEFLTYFQNEAQLEKSRLLSDRFSAERPKGSFSTLEIQRTEQGDSAMYLCASSLLGGSTYEQYFGPGTRLTVT.

This clone was found a few times. The CDR3 DNA is TGCAGCGTCGGACAACAGGGGTTCTATGGCTACACCTTC. It translates to CSVGQQGFYGYTF. The chain has TRBV29-1 and TRBJ1-2; the match to TRBD1 covers 7 bases. CDR1 and CDR2 (germline): SQVTM, ANQGSEA. The junction had 8 bases not matched to a gene; V was cut back by 6 bases and J by 4 bases. The CDR3 extends over 13 amino acids.

The chain recombines TRBV7-3 with TRBJ2-7; TRBD2 agrees at 10 bases. With 4 bases clipped from V and 2 bases from J, the junction kept 11 bases outside the gene matches. Germline V CDR1 and CDR2: SGHTA, FQGTGA. This CDR3 comprises 17 residues. The DNA of the CDR3 is TGTGCCAGCAGCTCCTCAGGACTAGCGGCCAAAACCTACGAGCAGTACTTC. Translation gives CASSSSGLAAKTYEQYF.

The V gene is TRBV9, the J gene TRBJ2-7; tentative D call: TRBD1 (5 bases). V was pared by 0 bases and J by 0 bases, with 13 bases between. The CDR3 is 16 amino acids. The germline CDR1 and CDR2 sequences are SGDLS and YYNGEE. CDR3 in DNA: TGTGCCAGCAGCGTAGCCCCTGGGCAGGGCTCCTACGAGCAGTACTTC. Protein sequence: CASSVAPGQGSYEQYF. The full variable domain, completed using reference TRBV9 and TRBJ2-7, is DSGVTQTPKHLITATGQRVTLRCSPRSGDLSVYWYQQSLDQGLQFLIQYYNGEERAKGNILERFSAQQFPDLHSELNLSSLELGDSALYFCASSVAPGQGSYEQYFGPGTRLTVT.

The rearrangement links TRBV18 to TRBJ1-1; possible D gene TRBD1, 6 bases. The germline gives CDR1 KGHSH, CDR2 LQKENI. The CDR3 is 15 amino acids. V dropped 3 bases and J dropped 5 bases, with 16 bases sitting between them. CDR3 in DNA: TGTGCCAGCTCACCGATTTTAGGGGGGGCAACTGAAGCTTTCTTT. Translated, it gives CASSPILGGATEAFF.

The V gene is TRBV6-6, the J gene TRBJ2-2; D is perhaps TRBD2 (6 bases). Germline CDR1 and CDR2: MNHNY and SVGAGI (reference sequence). Trimming took off 2 bases at V and 5 bases at J, with 12 bases between the two ends. The CDR3 extends over 15 amino acids. The CDR3 DNA follows: TGTGCCAGCAGTTACGGGCCGGGGAGGACCGGGGAGCTGTTTTTT. It encodes CASSYGPGRTGELFF.